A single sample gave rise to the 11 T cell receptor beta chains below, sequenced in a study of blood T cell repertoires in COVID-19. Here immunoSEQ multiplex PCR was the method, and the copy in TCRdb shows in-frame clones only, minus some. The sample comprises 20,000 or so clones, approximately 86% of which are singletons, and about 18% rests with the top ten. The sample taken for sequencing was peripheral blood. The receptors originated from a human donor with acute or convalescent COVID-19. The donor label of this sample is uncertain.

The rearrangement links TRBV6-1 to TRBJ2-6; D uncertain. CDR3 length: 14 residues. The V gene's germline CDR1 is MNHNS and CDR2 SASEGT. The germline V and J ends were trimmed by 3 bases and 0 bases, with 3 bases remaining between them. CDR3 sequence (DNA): TGTGCCAGCAGTGACCTCTCTGGGGCCAACGTCCTGACTTTC. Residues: CASSDLSGANVLTF.

CDR3 loop: CASSLVPGTGGGETQYF. For the CDR3, the DNA is TGCGCCAGCAGCTTAGTTCCAGGGACAGGGGGCGGGGAGACCCAGTACTTC. The chain is built from TRBV5-1 and TRBJ2-5, with 12 bases lining up with TRBD1. With V trimmed by 2 bases and J by 5 bases, 10 bases remained unmatched. The CDR3 is made up of 17 amino acids. Germline values: CDR1 SGHRS, CDR2 YFSETQ.

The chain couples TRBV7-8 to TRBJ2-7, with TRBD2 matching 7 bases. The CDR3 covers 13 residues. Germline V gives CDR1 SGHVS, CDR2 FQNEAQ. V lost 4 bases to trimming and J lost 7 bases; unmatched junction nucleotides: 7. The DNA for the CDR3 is TGTGCCAGCAGCTCGATTATACTAGCGGAGCAGTACTTC. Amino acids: CASSSIILAEQYF.

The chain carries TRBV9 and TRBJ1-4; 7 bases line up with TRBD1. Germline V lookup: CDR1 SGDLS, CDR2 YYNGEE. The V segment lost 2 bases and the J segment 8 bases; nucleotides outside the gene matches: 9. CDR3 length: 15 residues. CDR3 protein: CASSVRTGGREKLFF. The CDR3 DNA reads TGTGCCAGCAGCGTCCGGACAGGTGGGAGGGAAAAACTGTTTTTT.

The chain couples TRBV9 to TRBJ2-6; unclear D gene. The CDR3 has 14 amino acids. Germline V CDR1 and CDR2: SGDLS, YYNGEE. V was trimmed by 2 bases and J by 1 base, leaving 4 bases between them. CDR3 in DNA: TGTGCCAGCAGCGTTTTATCTGGGGCCAACGTCCTGACTTTC. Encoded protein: CASSVLSGANVLTF.

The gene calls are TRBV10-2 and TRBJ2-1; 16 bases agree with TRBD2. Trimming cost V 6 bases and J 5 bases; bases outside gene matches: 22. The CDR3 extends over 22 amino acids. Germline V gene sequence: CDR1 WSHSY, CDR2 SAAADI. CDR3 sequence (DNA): TGCGCCAGCAGGGCGGGACTAGCGGGAGGGCCAAGGGCGAATGCGAGGGACAATGAGCAGTTCTTC. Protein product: CASRAGLAGGPRANARDNEQFF.

The CDR3 sequence is CALTGRGYTF. CDR3 in DNA: TGTGCCTTGACAGGGCGCGGCTACACCTTC. The V gene is TRBV30, the J gene TRBJ1-2; TRBD1 aligns across 7 bases. The V and J ends lost 7 bases and 8 bases, in that order; junction bases with no gene match: 4. CDR3 length equals 10 residues. Germline lookup yields CDR1 GTSNPN and CDR2 SVGIG (reference sequence).

This CDR3 reads CASSPALPGQAITAQYF. The CDR3 nucleotides read TGTGCCAGCTCACCAGCTTTGCCGGGACAGGCGATTACGGCCCAGTACTTC. The chain carries TRBV18 and TRBJ2-5; TRBD1 agrees at 8 bases. Unmatched junction bases numbered 17, after V lost 2 bases and J lost 9 bases. CDR1 is KGHSH and CDR2 is LQKENI in the germline V gene. The CDR3 is 17 residues long. The full variable domain, with the rest looked up from reference TRBV18 and TRBJ2-5, is NAGVMQNPRHLVRRRGQEARLRCSPMKGHSHVYWYRQLPEEGLKFMVYLQKENIIDESGMPKERFSAEFPKEGPSILRIQQVVRGDSAAYFCASSPALPGQAITAQYFGPGTRLLVL.

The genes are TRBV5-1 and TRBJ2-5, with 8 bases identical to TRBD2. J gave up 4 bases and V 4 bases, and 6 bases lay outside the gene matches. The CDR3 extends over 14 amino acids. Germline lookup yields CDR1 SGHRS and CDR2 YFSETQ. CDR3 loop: CASSARTSPETQYF. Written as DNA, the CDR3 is TGCGCCAGCAGCGCCCGGACTAGCCCAGAGACCCAGTACTTC. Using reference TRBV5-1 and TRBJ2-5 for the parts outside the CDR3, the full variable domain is KAGVTQTPRYLIKTRGQQVTLSCSPISGHRSVSWYQQTPGQGLQFLFEYFSETQRNKGNFPGRFSGRQFSNSRSEMNVSTLELGDSALYLCASSARTSPETQYFGPGTRLLVL.

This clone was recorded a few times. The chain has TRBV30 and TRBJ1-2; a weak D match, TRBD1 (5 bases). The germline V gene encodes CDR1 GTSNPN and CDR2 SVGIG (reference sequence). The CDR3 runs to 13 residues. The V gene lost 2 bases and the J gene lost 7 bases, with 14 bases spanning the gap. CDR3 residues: CAWSPTVAVGYTF. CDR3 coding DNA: TGTGCCTGGAGTCCGACAGTAGCCGTTGGCTACACCTTC. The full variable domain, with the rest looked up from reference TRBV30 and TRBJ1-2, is SQTIHQWPATLVQPVGSPLSLECTVEGTSNPNLYWYRQAAGRGLQLLFYSVGIGQISSEVPQNLSASRPQDRQFILSSKKLLLSDSGFYLCAWSPTVAVGYTFGSGTRLTVV.

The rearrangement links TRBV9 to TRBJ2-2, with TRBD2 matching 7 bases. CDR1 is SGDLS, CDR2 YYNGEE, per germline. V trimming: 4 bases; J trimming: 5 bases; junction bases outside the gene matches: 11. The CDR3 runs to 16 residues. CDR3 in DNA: TGTGCCAGCAGCCCTGTAGCGGGCCCGAGAACCGGGGAGCTGTTTTTT. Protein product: CASSPVAGPRTGELFF.